This T cell receptor beta chain appears in the sequencing data of a study of T cells in Graves' hyperthyroidism and ophthalmopathy. Turning to this clonotype: A junction end diverges from the germline sequence, so it may reflect a read error.

RNA transcripts served as the template for amplifying TCR beta CDR3 regions. TCR CDR3 regions were first amplified by RT-PCR with HTBI primers. TCRdb reprocessed the multiplex PCR reads via MiXCR and lists one record per CDR3 protein. Among fewer than 550,000 distinct CDR3 sequences, 15% to 18% were seen once, and the ten largest hold 12% to 15%. Sequencing was performed on blood. The receptor comes from a woman aged 18-29 years with Graves' hyperthyroidism.

CDR3 region: CAISESKDRNTLF. The CDR3 DNA reads TGTGCCATCAGTGAGTCGAAGGACAGGAATACCCTTTTT. The chain has TRBV10-3 and TRBJ2-2; 7 bases line up with TRBD1. Germline CDR1 is ENHRY and CDR2 is SYGVKD. The CDR3 spans 13 residues.